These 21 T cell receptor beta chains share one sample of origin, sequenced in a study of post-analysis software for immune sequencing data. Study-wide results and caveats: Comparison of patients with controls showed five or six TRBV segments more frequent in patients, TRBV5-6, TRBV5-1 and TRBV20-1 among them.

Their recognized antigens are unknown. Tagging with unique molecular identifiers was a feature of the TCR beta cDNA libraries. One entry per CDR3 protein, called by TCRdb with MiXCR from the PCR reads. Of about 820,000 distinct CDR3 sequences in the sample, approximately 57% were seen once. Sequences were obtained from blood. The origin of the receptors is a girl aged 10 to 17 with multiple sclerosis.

The CDR3 region has the DNA TGTGCCAGCAGCCCTGGGACTATTAACTATGGCTACACCTTC. Translation: CASSPGTINYGYTF. The chain employs TRBV7-6 and TRBJ1-2; TRBD1 might be the D (5 bases). The V gene's germline CDR1 is SGHVS and CDR2 FNYEAQ. This CDR3 comprises 14 residues. Trimming left V 5 bases short and J 1 base short, with 11 bases between.

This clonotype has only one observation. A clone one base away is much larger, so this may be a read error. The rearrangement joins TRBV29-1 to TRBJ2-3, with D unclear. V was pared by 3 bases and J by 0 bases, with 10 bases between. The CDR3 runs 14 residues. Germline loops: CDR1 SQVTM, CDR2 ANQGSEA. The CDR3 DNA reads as TGCAGCGTTGAGGGCGTTTCTAGCACAGATACGCAGTATTTT. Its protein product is CSVEGVSSTDTQYF.

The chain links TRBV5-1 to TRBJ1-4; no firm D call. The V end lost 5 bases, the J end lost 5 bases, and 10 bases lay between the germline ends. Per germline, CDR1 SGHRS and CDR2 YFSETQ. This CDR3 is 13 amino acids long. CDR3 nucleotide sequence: TGCGCCAGCAGAGACATGAGGAATGAAAAACTGTTTTTT. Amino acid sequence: CASRDMRNEKLFF. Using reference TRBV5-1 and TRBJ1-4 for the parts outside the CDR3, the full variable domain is KAGVTQTPRYLIKTRGQQVTLSCSPISGHRSVSWYQQTPGQGLQFLFEYFSETQRNKGNFPGRFSGRQFSNSRSEMNVSTLELGDSALYLCASRDMRNEKLFFGSGTQLSVL.

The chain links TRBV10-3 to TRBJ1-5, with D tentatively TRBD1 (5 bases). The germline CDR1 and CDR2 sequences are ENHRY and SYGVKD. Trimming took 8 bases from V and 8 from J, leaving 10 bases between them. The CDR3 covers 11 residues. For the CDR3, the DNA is TGTGCCATCGGAATGGGGGAGCCCCAGCATTTT. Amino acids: CAIGMGEPQHF.

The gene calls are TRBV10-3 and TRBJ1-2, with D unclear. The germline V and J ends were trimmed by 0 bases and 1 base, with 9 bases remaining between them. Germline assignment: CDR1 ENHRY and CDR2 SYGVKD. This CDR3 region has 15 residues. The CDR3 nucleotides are TGTGCCATCAGTGAGTCATTAGGGATTAACTATGGCTACACCTTC. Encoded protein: CAISESLGINYGYTF.

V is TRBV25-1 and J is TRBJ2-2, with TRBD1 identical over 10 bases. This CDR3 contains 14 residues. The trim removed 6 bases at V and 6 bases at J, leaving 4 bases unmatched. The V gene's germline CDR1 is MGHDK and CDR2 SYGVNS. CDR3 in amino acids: CASRRDRGSGELFF. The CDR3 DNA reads TGTGCCAGCAGGAGGGACAGGGGTTCCGGGGAGCTGTTTTTT.

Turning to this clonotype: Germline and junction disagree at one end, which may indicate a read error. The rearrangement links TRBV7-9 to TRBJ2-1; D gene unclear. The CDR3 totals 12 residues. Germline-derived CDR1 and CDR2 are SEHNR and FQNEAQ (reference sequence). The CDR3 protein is CACSPGYNEQFF. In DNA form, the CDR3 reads TGCGCCTGCAGCCCCGGATACAATGAGCAGTTCTTC.

The DNA of the CDR3 is TGTGCCATCAGCGGGACTAGCGACCCAGATACGCAGTATTTT. It codes for CAISGTSDPDTQYF. The chain carries TRBV10-3 and TRBJ2-3, with TRBD2 matching over 10 bases. The CDR3 is made up of 14 amino acids. Germline CDR1 is ENHRY and CDR2 is SYGVKD. The trim removed 6 bases at V and 4 bases at J, leaving 4 bases unmatched.

This CDR3 is CASSLERDPAGAQYF. For the CDR3, the DNA is TGCGCCAGCAGCTTAGAGCGGGACCCTGCGGGGGCCCAGTACTTC. The V call is TRBV5-1, the J call TRBJ2-5, with 7 bases matching TRBD2. In germline, CDR1 is SGHRS, CDR2 YFSETQ. CDR3 length: 15 amino acids. V shed 2 bases and J 9 bases; nucleotides not matched to a gene: 13. The variable domain in full, completed from reference TRBV5-1 and TRBJ2-5, reads KAGVTQTPRYLIKTRGQQVTLSCSPISGHRSVSWYQQTPGQGLQFLFEYFSETQRNKGNFPGRFSGRQFSNSRSEMNVSTLELGDSALYLCASSLERDPAGAQYFGPGTRLLVL.

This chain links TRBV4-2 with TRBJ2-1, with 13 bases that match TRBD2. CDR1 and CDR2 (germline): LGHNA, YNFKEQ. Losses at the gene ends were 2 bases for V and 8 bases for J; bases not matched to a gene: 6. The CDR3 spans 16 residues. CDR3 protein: CASSQTTSGGAHEQFF. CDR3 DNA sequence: TGTGCCAGCAGCCAAACTACTAGCGGGGGGGCACATGAGCAGTTCTTC.

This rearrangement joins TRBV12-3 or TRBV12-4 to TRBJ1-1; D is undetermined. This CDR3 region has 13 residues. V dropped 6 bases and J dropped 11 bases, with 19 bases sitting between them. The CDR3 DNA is TGTGCCAGCAGGCCCCCCCTAATGCCCAGGGCTTTCTTT. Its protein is CASRPPLMPRAFF.

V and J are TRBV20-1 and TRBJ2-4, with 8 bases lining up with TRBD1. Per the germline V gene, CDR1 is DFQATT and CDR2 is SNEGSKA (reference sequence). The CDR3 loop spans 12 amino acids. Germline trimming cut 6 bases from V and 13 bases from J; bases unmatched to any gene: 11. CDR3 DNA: TGCAGTGCCAGCGGACAGGGTGATGAGCAGTACTTC. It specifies CSASGQGDEQYF.

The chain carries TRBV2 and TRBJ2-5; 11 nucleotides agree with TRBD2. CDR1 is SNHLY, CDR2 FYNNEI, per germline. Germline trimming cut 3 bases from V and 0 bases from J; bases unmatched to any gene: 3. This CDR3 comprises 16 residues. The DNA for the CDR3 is TGTGCCAGCAGTGAGCAGACTAGCGGGAACCAAGAGACCCAGTACTTC. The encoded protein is CASSEQTSGNQETQYF.

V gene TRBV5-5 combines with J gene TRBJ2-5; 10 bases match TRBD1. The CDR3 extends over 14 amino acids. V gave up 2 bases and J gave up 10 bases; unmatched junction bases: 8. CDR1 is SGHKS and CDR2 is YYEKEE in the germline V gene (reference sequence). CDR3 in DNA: TGTGCCAGCAGCTTAGACAGGGGGCGGGGAGTCCAGTACTTC. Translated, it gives CASSLDRGRGVQYF.

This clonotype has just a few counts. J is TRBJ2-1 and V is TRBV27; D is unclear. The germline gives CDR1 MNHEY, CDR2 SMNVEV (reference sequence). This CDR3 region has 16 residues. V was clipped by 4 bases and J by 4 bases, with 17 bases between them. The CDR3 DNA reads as TGTGCCAGCAGTTCCATACCCCAAACCGGATACAATGAGCAGTTCTTC. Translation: CASSSIPQTGYNEQFF.

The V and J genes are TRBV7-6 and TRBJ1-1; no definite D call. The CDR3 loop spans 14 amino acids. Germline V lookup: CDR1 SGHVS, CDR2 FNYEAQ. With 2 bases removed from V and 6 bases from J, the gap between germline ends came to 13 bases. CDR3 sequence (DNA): TGTGCCAGCAGCTTACCGGGGAAAGGGCCTGAAGCTTTCTTT. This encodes CASSLPGKGPEAFF. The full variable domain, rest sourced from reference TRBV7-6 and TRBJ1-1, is GAGVSQSPRYKVTKRGQDVALRCDPISGHVSLYWYRQALGQGPEFLTYFNYEAQQDKSGLPNDRFSAERPEGSISTLTIQRTEQRDSAMYRCASSLPGKGPEAFFGQGTRLTVV.

CDR3 sequence (DNA): TGCAGTGCTAGGACTAGCGGGAGGGCCTACAATGAGCAGTTCTTC. It codes for CSARTSGRAYNEQFF. V and J are TRBV20-1 and TRBJ2-1; 14 bases agree with TRBD2. Germline V lookup: CDR1 DFQATT, CDR2 SNEGSKA (reference sequence). This CDR3 has 15 residues. J lost 2 bases, V lost 3 bases, and 0 bases had no gene match.

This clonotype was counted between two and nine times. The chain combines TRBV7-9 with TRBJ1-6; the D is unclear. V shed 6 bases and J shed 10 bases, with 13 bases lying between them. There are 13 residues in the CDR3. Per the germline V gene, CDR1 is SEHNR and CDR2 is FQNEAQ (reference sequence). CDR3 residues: CASRAVAASPLHF. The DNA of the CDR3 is TGTGCCAGCAGGGCCGTCGCCGCGTCACCCCTCCACTTT.

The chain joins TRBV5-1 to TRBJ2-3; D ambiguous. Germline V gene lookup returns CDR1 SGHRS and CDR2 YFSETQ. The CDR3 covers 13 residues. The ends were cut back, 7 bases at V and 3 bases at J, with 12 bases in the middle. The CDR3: CASSDRSTDTQYF. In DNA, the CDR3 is TGCGCCAGCTCAGACCGTTCTACAGATACGCAGTATTTT.

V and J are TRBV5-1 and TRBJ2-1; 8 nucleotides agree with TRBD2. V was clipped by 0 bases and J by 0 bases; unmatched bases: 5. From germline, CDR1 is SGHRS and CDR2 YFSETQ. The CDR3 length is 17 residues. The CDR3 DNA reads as TGCGCCAGCAGCTTGGTGGCTAGCGGGCGCTCCTACAATGAGCAGTTCTTC. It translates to CASSLVASGRSYNEQFF.

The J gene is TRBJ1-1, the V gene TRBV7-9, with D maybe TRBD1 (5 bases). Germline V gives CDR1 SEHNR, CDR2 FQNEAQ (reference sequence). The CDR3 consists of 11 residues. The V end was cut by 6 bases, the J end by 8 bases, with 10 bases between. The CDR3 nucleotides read TGTGCCAGCAGGAGGGGCAGAGAAGCTTTCTTT. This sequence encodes CASRRGREAFF.